Listed here are 15 T cell receptor beta chains from one sample, sequenced in a study of cytomegalovirus exposure and HLA in healthy donors. The primer mix had 60 Vbeta and 13 Jbeta primers. Profiled with immunoSEQ multiplex PCR; TCRdb holds only in-frame clones, not every one. The sample lists around 110,000 clones, around 70% occurring once. Sequencing used PBMCs. The receptors shown here come from a man aged 25-45 years in good health and CMV-seropositive.

V gene TRBV7-2 combines with J gene TRBJ2-3, with D uncertain. CDR1 and CDR2 (germline): SGHTA, FQGNSA. The CDR3 has 13 amino acids. V lost 3 bases and J lost 1, with 5 bases in between. CDR3 in DNA: TGTGCCAGCAGCTTGGGCGGCACAGATACGCAGTATTTT. Translated: CASSLGGTDTQYF.

V gene TRBV19 combines with J gene TRBJ1-1; 8 nucleotides align to TRBD1. CDR3 size: 16 residues. Trimming removed 3 bases from V and 1 base from J; junction bases left unmatched: 7. Germline CDR1 reads LNHDA; CDR2 reads SQIVND (reference sequence). The CDR3 spells CASSMGRGQGNTEAFF. CDR3 sequence (DNA): TGTGCCAGTAGTATGGGCAGGGGGCAAGGGAACACTGAAGCTTTCTTT.

This clone appeared a few times. This chain uses TRBV30 with TRBJ1-1; 9 nucleotides agree with TRBD1. CDR3 length: 14 residues. Germline trimming cut 4 bases from V and 4 bases from J; bases unmatched to any gene: 7. Germline values: CDR1 GTSNPN, CDR2 SVGIG (reference sequence). This chain's CDR3 is CAWTRTGAVTEAFF. The CDR3 bases are TGTGCCTGGACCAGGACAGGGGCTGTCACTGAAGCTTTCTTT.

This clone was observed a few times. The V call is TRBV5-1, the J call TRBJ2-2, with D perhaps matching TRBD2 (6 bases). The V end lost 4 bases, the J end lost 7 bases, and 17 bases lay between the germline ends. Germline lookup yields CDR1 SGHRS and CDR2 YFSETQ. The CDR3 is made up of 15 amino acids. The CDR3 spells CASSPGPSGDGELFF. CDR3 sequence (DNA): TGCGCCAGCAGCCCGGGACCCTCGGGGGACGGGGAGCTGTTTTTT.

This clone was counted a single time. The chain recombines TRBV30 with TRBJ1-5, with D hard to call. The germline V gene encodes CDR1 GTSNPN and CDR2 SVGIG (reference sequence). Deletions cut 2 bases from V and 3 bases from J, with 8 bases between. There are 13 residues in the CDR3. The CDR3 DNA reads as TGTGCCTGGAGTTTGGCAGACAATCAGCCCCAGCATTTT. The encoded protein is CAWSLADNQPQHF.

This clone was seen only a few times. The chain joins TRBV10-3 to TRBJ2-3; 10 bases align to TRBD1. Germline V lookup: CDR1 ENHRY, CDR2 SYGVKD. The V segment lost 0 bases and the J segment 8 bases; nucleotides outside the gene matches: 11. The CDR3 has 17 residues. CDR3 in DNA: TGTGCCATCAGTGAGTCGAGGGACAGGGGCGCCGGAGCTACGCAGTATTTT. This codes for CAISESRDRGAGATQYF.

This chain links TRBV7-2 with TRBJ2-5, with 9 positions matching TRBD2. The CDR3 covers 15 residues. From germline, CDR1 is SGHTA and CDR2 FQGNSA. The V and J ends lost 4 bases and 1 base, in that order; junction bases with no gene match: 4. The CDR3: CASSSSSGSQETQYF. CDR3 DNA: TGTGCCAGCAGCTCTAGTAGCGGGAGCCAAGAGACCCAGTACTTC.

The chain couples TRBV29-1 to TRBJ1-1, with 9 bases aligning to TRBD1. The CDR3 extends over 12 amino acids. Losses at the gene ends were 7 bases for V and 8 bases for J; bases not matched to a gene: 8. CDR1 and CDR2 from the germline V gene are SQVTM and ANQGSEA. CDR3 protein: CSAPTTGGEAFF. The CDR3 DNA reads TGCAGCGCCCCAACGACAGGGGGAGAAGCTTTCTTT.

This clone was observed a handful of times. The chain couples TRBV28 to TRBJ2-1; tentatively, D is TRBD1 (6 bases). In germline, CDR1 is MDHEN, CDR2 SYDVKM. Trimming pared 3 bases from V and 10 bases from J, leaving 13 bases between. The CDR3 runs 13 residues. The CDR3 is CASSFPGRGEQFF. CDR3 sequence (DNA): TGTGCCAGCAGTTTCCCCGGAAGGGGGGAGCAGTTCTTC.

The chain carries TRBV27 and TRBJ2-1; 7 bases align to TRBD1. The V and J ends lost 2 bases and 6 bases, in that order; junction bases with no gene match: 7. CDR3 size: 15 residues. The germline gives CDR1 MNHEY, CDR2 SMNVEV (reference sequence). CDR3 amino acids: CASSLVLTGVNEQFF. In DNA, the CDR3 is TGTGCCAGCAGTTTAGTTCTCACAGGGGTCAATGAGCAGTTCTTC.

The rearrangement uses TRBV29-1 and TRBJ1-5; 10 bases align to TRBD1. The CDR3 is 14 residues long. Unmatched junction bases numbered 2, after V lost 4 bases and J lost 2 bases. The germline gives CDR1 SQVTM, CDR2 ANQGSEA. CDR3 sequence reads: CSVVGTGGNQPQHF. Written as DNA, the CDR3 is TGCAGCGTTGTCGGGACAGGGGGCAATCAGCCCCAGCATTTT.

V usage is TRBV27 and J usage is TRBJ1-1; 8 nucleotides line up with TRBD1. CDR3 length: 15 amino acids. Trimming removed 2 bases from V and 0 bases from J; junction bases left unmatched: 2. In germline, CDR1 is MNHEY, CDR2 SMNVEV (reference sequence). In nucleotides, the CDR3 is TGTGCCAGCAGTTTAGGACAGGGCCTGAACACTGAAGCTTTCTTT. Translating it yields CASSLGQGLNTEAFF.

The chain's CDR3 is CASSPTGRGGTNSPLHF. The CDR3 bases are TGTGCCAGCAGCCCTACAGGGAGGGGGGGGACTAATTCACCCCTCCACTTT. The rearrangement joins TRBV27 to TRBJ1-6; TRBD1 is a possible D gene (6 bases). CDR1 and CDR2 from the germline V gene are MNHEY and SMNVEV (reference sequence). The CDR3 is made up of 17 amino acids. V was pared by 6 bases and J by 6 bases, with 21 bases between.

This clone has a handful of counts. The same CDR3 is also encoded by other DNA sequences in this sample. The chain joins TRBV6-5 to TRBJ2-5; 8 bases map to TRBD1. The germline V gene has CDR1 MNHEY and CDR2 SVGAGI. Trimming cost V 9 bases and J 3 bases; bases outside gene matches: 3. The CDR3 totals 12 residues. The CDR3 DNA reads TGTGCCAGTCGGACAGGGAAAGAGACCCAGTACTTC. Its protein product is CASRTGKETQYF.

This clone showed up just a few times. The genes are TRBV19 and TRBJ2-1; tentative D call: TRBD1 (5 bases). The CDR3 extends over 15 amino acids. CDR1 and CDR2 (germline): LNHDA, SQIVND (reference sequence). The ends were cut back, 3 bases at V and 2 bases at J, with 11 bases in the middle. Here the CDR3 DNA reads TGTGCCAGTAGTATCCACAAGGGGCCCTACAATGAGCAGTTCTTC. Its translation: CASSIHKGPYNEQFF.